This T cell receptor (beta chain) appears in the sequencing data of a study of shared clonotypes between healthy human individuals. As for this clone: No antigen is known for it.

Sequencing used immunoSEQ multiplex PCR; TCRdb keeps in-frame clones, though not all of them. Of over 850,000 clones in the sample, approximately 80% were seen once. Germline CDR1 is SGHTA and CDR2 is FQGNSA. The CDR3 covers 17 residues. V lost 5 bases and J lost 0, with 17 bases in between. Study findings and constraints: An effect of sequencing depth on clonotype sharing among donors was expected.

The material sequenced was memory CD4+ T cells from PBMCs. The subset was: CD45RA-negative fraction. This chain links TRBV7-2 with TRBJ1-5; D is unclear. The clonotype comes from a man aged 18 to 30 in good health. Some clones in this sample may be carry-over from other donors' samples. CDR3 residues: CASSPHLQRYSNQPQHF. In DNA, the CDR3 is TGTGCCAGCAGCCCACATTTACAGCGTTATAGCAATCAGCCCCAGCATTTT.